Shown below are 27 T cell receptor beta chains from a single sample sequenced in a study of blood T cell repertoires in COVID-19 (dated by TCRdb to 2020 to 2022). Library construction relied on the immunoSEQ multiplex PCR assay. TCRdb's version of the immuneACCESS table is confined to in-frame rearrangements and falls short of the full clone set. An unresolved V gene accounts for under half of the shortfall where checked; the remainder is of unknown origin. This sample has some 290,000 clones in its table, and approximately 87% of those were observed once. The ten largest clones add up to 3.5% to 5.5% of the sample. The sample comprised peripheral blood. Every receptor here comes from a man in his fifties or sixties who had recovered from COVID-19.

In this sample, this clone turned up once. The rearrangement joins TRBV18 to TRBJ1-2, with 9 bases identical to TRBD1. V trimming: 4 bases; J trimming: 2 bases; junction bases outside the gene matches: 2. This CDR3 has 14 amino acids. In germline, CDR1 is KGHSH, CDR2 LQKENI. The CDR3 sequence is CASSLDRGNYGYTF. The CDR3 nucleotides are TGTGCCAGCTCACTGGACAGGGGCAACTATGGCTACACCTTC.

The table lists this clone with a count of one. The chain combines TRBV5-4 with TRBJ2-2, with 9 nucleotides matching TRBD2. The CDR3 is 16 amino acids. V dropped 0 bases and J dropped 4; count of bases not matched to a gene: 4. From germline, CDR1 is SGHNT and CDR2 YYREEE (reference sequence). The CDR3 loop reads CASSLGIAGVTGELFF. The CDR3 nucleotides read TGTGCCAGCAGCTTGGGAATAGCGGGAGTCACCGGGGAGCTGTTTTTT.

V usage is TRBV4-2 and J usage is TRBJ2-5; 10 positions match TRBD2. The junction had 11 bases not matched to a gene; V was cut back by 3 bases and J by 7 bases. Germline loops: CDR1 LGHNA, CDR2 YNFKEQ. The CDR3 sequence is 16 residues long. The CDR3 DNA follows: TGTGCCAGCAGCCAGGGCGGGACTAGCGCAGAAGGGACCCAGTACTTC. Protein sequence: CASSQGGTSAEGTQYF.

The gene calls are TRBV6-5 and TRBJ1-6; no clear D gene. V gave up 7 bases and J gave up 7 bases, with 11 bases separating them. This CDR3 is 13 amino acids long. Germline CDR1 and CDR2: MNHEY and SVGAGI. This CDR3 is CASKETANSPLHF. The CDR3 coding sequence is TGTGCCAGCAAGGAGACCGCCAATTCACCCCTCCACTTT.

V is TRBV7-8 and J is TRBJ1-2; 7 nucleotides agree with TRBD1. V lost 1 base, J lost 4 bases, and 9 bases stayed unmatched. The germline CDR1 and CDR2 sequences are SGHVS and FQNEAQ. This CDR3 has 16 amino acids. DNA for the CDR3: TGTGCCAGCAGCTTAGGCTTGACAGGGAGGAGCTATGGCTACACCTTC. This sequence encodes CASSLGLTGRSYGYTF.

The chain joins TRBV27 to TRBJ2-7; TRBD1 matches 10 bases. The V gene end was trimmed by 3 bases and the J gene end by 6 bases; junction bases not matched to a gene: 5. The CDR3 extends over 14 amino acids. Germline CDR1 reads MNHEY; CDR2 reads SMNVEV (reference sequence). CDR3 coding DNA: TGTGCCAGCAGTTTGGACAGGGGGATGAGCGAGCAGTACTTC. The encoded protein is CASSLDRGMSEQYF.

The chain is built from TRBV9 and TRBJ2-7; D ambiguous. The CDR3 extends over 14 amino acids. Trimming cost V 4 bases and J 1 base, with 12 bases left between them. CDR1 is SGDLS and CDR2 is YYNGEE in the germline V gene. CDR3 DNA sequence: TGTGCCAGCAGCCCTGGGCCAGTTTCCTACGAGCAGTACTTC. Encoded protein: CASSPGPVSYEQYF.

This rearrangement joins TRBV5-4 to TRBJ2-7; D may be TRBD2 (7 bases). The V end lost 4 bases, the J end lost 2 bases, and 13 bases lay between the germline ends. Germline loops: CDR1 SGHNT, CDR2 YYREEE (reference sequence). CDR3 length: 14 residues. The CDR3 DNA reads as TGTGCCAGCAGCCGTGCGGGGGCACCCTACGAGCAGTACTTC. Translated: CASSRAGAPYEQYF.

The V and J genes are TRBV3-1 (or the pseudogene TRBV3-2) and TRBJ2-5; TRBD2 is a possible D gene (5 bases). Germline lookup yields CDR1 LGHDT and CDR2 YNNKEL (reference sequence). The V and J ends lost 1 base and 1 base respectively, with 7 bases between them. This CDR3 region has 14 residues. CDR3 DNA sequence: TGTGCCAGCAGCCAAGCGAGGGCCCAAGAGACCCAGTACTTC. Translation: CASSQARAQETQYF.

The rearrangement links TRBV7-3 to TRBJ1-1; no reliable D call. Trimming stripped 1 base from V and 7 bases from J, with 7 bases between. The germline V gene encodes CDR1 SGHTA and CDR2 FQGTGA. This CDR3 comprises 12 residues. The CDR3 coding sequence is TGTGCCAGCAGCTTAAGCGCAGGTGAAGCTTTCTTT. Its translation: CASSLSAGEAFF. The whole variable domain, remainder taken from reference TRBV7-3 and TRBJ1-1, is GAGVSQTPSNKVTEKGKYVELRCDPISGHTALYWYRQSLGQGPEFLIYFQGTGAADDSGLPNDRFFAVRPEGSVSTLKIQRTERGDSAVYLCASSLSAGEAFFGQGTRLTVV.

The chain recombines TRBV20-1 with TRBJ2-3, with a weak D call TRBD1 (6 bases). The germline V gene has CDR1 DFQATT and CDR2 SNEGSKA (reference sequence). V lost 3 bases to trimming and J lost 14 bases, with 21 bases between them. The CDR3 consists of 13 residues. CDR3 sequence: CSASLSGTGPGYF. The CDR3 DNA is TGCAGTGCTAGTTTGTCTGGAACAGGGCCGGGGTATTTT.

The CDR3 here is CASSTTGGRTGELFF. The CDR3 DNA is TGTGCCAGCAGCACCACGGGGGGGCGGACCGGGGAGCTGTTTTTT. The chain couples TRBV7-9 to TRBJ2-2; 8 bases are shared with TRBD2. CDR3 length equals 15 residues. CDR1 SEHNR and CDR2 FQNEAQ come from the germline V gene (reference sequence). The J segment lost 5 bases and the V segment lost 5 bases, leaving 7 bases of the junction unmatched.

V is TRBV10-2 and J is TRBJ2-7, with D possibly matching TRBD1 (6 bases). This CDR3 comprises 16 residues. Germline V CDR1 and CDR2: WSHSY, SAAADI. The V gene lost 4 bases and the J gene lost 0 bases, with 16 bases spanning the gap. CDR3 in amino acids: CASSVGGWVDSYEQYF. The CDR3, as DNA: TGCGCCAGCAGTGTTGGGGGCTGGGTAGACTCCTACGAGCAGTACTTC.

This chain uses TRBV27 with TRBJ1-6; 10 positions agree with TRBD1. This CDR3 is 15 amino acids long. The germline gives CDR1 MNHEY, CDR2 SMNVEV (reference sequence). Trimming took 5 bases from V and 5 from J; bases not matched to a gene: 3. The CDR3 is CASSLGTGDNSPLHF. In DNA, the CDR3 is TGTGCCAGCAGTCTAGGGACAGGGGATAATTCACCCCTCCACTTT.

The rearrangement uses TRBV14 and TRBJ1-6; 8 bases align to TRBD1. CDR3 length: 16 amino acids. V gave up 4 bases and J gave up 5 bases; unmatched junction bases: 7. CDR1 and CDR2 (germline): SGHDN, FVKESK. CDR3 in amino acids: CASSRVQGADNSPLHF. DNA for the CDR3: TGTGCCAGCAGCCGGGTGCAGGGGGCAGATAATTCACCCCTCCACTTT.

Of note for this clone: Other nucleotide sequences in the sample specify the same CDR3. The genes are TRBV12-3 or TRBV12-4 and TRBJ2-5, with D possibly TRBD1 on 5 matching bases. Trimming removed 1 base from V and 2 bases from J, with 5 bases in between. The CDR3 is 13 amino acids. CDR3 sequence: CASSLDRQETQYF. The CDR3 DNA reads TGTGCCAGCAGTTTAGACAGGCAAGAGACCCAGTACTTC.

The chain employs TRBV5-1 and TRBJ2-5, with 7 nucleotides matching TRBD1. CDR3 length equals 15 residues. Trimming took 4 bases from V and 4 from J; bases not matched to a gene: 10. Germline V gene sequence: CDR1 SGHRS, CDR2 YFSETQ. The CDR3 DNA follows: TGCGCCAGCAGCCGAAACAGGGGCGCGGGAGAGACCCAGTACTTC. This translates into CASSRNRGAGETQYF. Full variable domain (missing parts from reference TRBV5-1 and TRBJ2-5): KAGVTQTPRYLIKTRGQQVTLSCSPISGHRSVSWYQQTPGQGLQFLFEYFSETQRNKGNFPGRFSGRQFSNSRSEMNVSTLELGDSALYLCASSRNRGAGETQYFGPGTRLLVL.

This rearrangement joins TRBV6-5 to TRBJ2-7, with D unresolved. Germline values: CDR1 MNHEY, CDR2 SVGAGI. Trimming took 6 bases from V and 6 from J, leaving 15 bases between them. CDR3 length: 13 amino acids. CDR3 nucleotide sequence: TGTGCCAGCAGCCCCCACCGAGAACGCGAGCAGTACTTC. Protein: CASSPHREREQYF.

V is TRBV5-6 and J is TRBJ2-7; 7 nucleotides line up with TRBD1. The CDR3 runs to 15 residues. The germline gives CDR1 SGHDT, CDR2 YYEEEE. The V segment lost 4 bases and the J segment 0 bases; nucleotides outside the gene matches: 7. CDR3 DNA: TGTGCCAGCAGCGCAGGGACAGTAAGCTCCTACGAGCAGTACTTC. Translated, it gives CASSAGTVSSYEQYF.

This rearrangement joins TRBV7-2 to TRBJ2-7; 8 nucleotides align to TRBD2. Germline CDR1 and CDR2: SGHTA and FQGNSA. This CDR3 has 15 residues. V lost 3 bases to trimming and J lost 5 bases; unmatched junction nucleotides: 9. DNA for the CDR3: TGTGCCAGCAGCTTGGCAAGCGGGAGTTGGAACGAGCAGTACTTC. It codes for CASSLASGSWNEQYF.

The count of this clone is one. The chain carries TRBV6-6 and TRBJ2-5, with 11 bases lining up with TRBD2. Germline values: CDR1 MNHNY, CDR2 SVGAGI (reference sequence). CDR3 length equals 15 residues. After removal of 2 bases from V and 2 bases from J, the junction contained 1 base not matched to a gene. The CDR3 sequence is CASSYPSGGQETQYF. CDR3 nucleotide sequence: TGTGCCAGCAGTTACCCTAGCGGGGGGCAAGAGACCCAGTACTTC.

The chain carries TRBV11-2 and TRBJ2-1; 12 nucleotides agree with TRBD2. This CDR3 is built from 18 residues. Trimming removed 5 bases from V and 3 bases from J; junction bases left unmatched: 11. Germline V gene sequence: CDR1 SGHAT, CDR2 FQNNGV. The CDR3 reads CASSRPGLAGDNYNEQFF. Here the CDR3 DNA reads TGTGCCAGCAGCCGGCCGGGACTAGCGGGTGATAACTACAATGAGCAGTTCTTC.

This clone has just one count. DNA for the CDR3: TGTGCCAGCAGCCAGACAGGGGGGTCAGATACGCAGTATTTT. Translated, it gives CASSQTGGSDTQYF. The V gene is TRBV5-4, the J gene TRBJ2-3; 9 bases are shared with TRBD1. CDR3 length: 14 residues. Looked up from germline, CDR1 is SGHNT and CDR2 is YYREEE (reference sequence). V shed 4 bases, J shed 4 bases, and the junction held 4 bases outside the gene matches.

The gene calls are TRBV12-3 or TRBV12-4 and TRBJ1-5, with unresolved D. The length of the CDR3 is 13 residues. Trimming removed 6 bases at V and 3 bases at J, with 9 bases between. The CDR3 protein is CASRPEDNQPQHF. Written as DNA, the CDR3 is TGTGCCAGCAGGCCAGAGGACAATCAGCCCCAGCATTTT.

The chain couples TRBV5-1 to TRBJ2-6, with D possibly TRBD2 on 6 matching bases. Trimming shortened V by 4 bases and J by 1 base, and 12 bases separated the two germline ends. The V gene's germline CDR1 is SGHRS and CDR2 YFSETQ. CDR3 size: 16 residues. The CDR3 loop reads CASSPGRGSGANVLTF. The DNA of the CDR3 is TGCGCCAGCAGCCCCGGGCGGGGATCTGGGGCCAACGTCCTGACTTTC.

V and J are TRBV28 and TRBJ2-2; TRBD1 aligns across 8 bases. Trimming took 7 bases from V and 6 from J; bases not matched to a gene: 7. Germline assignment: CDR1 MDHEN and CDR2 SYDVKM. CDR3 length: 14 residues. CDR3 bases: TGTGCCAGCAAGGCAGGGGGCGCTTCCGGGGAGCTGTTTTTT. The encoded protein is CASKAGGASGELFF.

The V gene is TRBV29-1, the J gene TRBJ1-1, with D unclear. V shed 4 bases and J shed 4 bases, with 10 bases lying between them. The germline V gene has CDR1 SQVTM and CDR2 ANQGSEA. The CDR3 extends over 12 amino acids. DNA of the CDR3: TGCAGCGTTGTCCCGACTGTCACTGAAGCTTTCTTT. It codes for CSVVPTVTEAFF.